This T cell receptor (beta chain) was found in a study of cytomegalovirus exposure and HLA in healthy donors listed by TCRdb under 2017. For the study in its entirety: According to a later analysis, one platform produced both the roughly 130 validation repertoires and the 700 or so repertoires of the first cohort. The aim of the study was to test whether cataloging public T cell receptors could identify signatures of past pathogen exposure. Along with the approximately 650-subject first cohort, a separate validation cohort of around 110 different subjects was used. High-throughput TCR immunosequencing, statistical association of individual TCRs with disease status, and machine learning were combined to predict cytomegalovirus infection status.

Of note for this clone: The antigen it binds to is not known. Base qualities are not at hand, and no much larger clone is one base apart. Other DNA sequences of this sample code for an identical CDR3.

Via the germline V gene (reference sequence), CDR1 is SEHNR and CDR2 FQNEAQ. The CDR3 numbers 13 residues from cysteine through phenylalanine. The CDR3 DNA has 39 bases and is translated from base 1. The V and J ends are trimmed by 5 bases and 3 bases, leaving 9 bases between them. The receptor library was made with the immunoSEQ multiplex PCR assay. On the authors' methods: A statistical classification framework was built to diagnose cytomegalovirus status from the catalog of TCR beta chain sequences. Here the immuneACCESS table is served through TCRdb, limited to in-frame sequences with V and J called. Missing clones are a known gap in these copies; in checked studies unresolved V genes cover under half, and the rest lacks a known reason. V, J and clone size reflect that table, while D and trimming were determined from the DNA. The sample includes about 360,000 clones, with approximately 90% observed a single time. Under 0.95% of the sample goes to the ten largest clones.

Donors formed part of the validation cohort, which comprised some 120 subjects and was distinct from the first cohort of under 750 subjects. Results the study describes overall, beyond this receptor: In a later analysis, TCRs clustered in the first cohort were found to also tend to co-occur in the roughly 120 validation repertoires, with over 90% of cluster scores above 0. The study gave a list of more than 150 TCR beta chains associated with cytomegalovirus. The validation cohort had no HLA typing available for a later analysis, so co-occurrence within that cohort was assessed over all 120 or so repertoires. A few of the identified cytomegalovirus-associated TCR beta chains were confirmed in vitro to be specific for cytomegalovirus antigens. The classifier was reported to diagnose cytomegalovirus status with high specificity and sensitivity in both the original and validation cohorts. The authors suggested that the approach could potentially be generalized to other disease states and immunological phenotypes. Most TCR sequences were observed very rarely across donors, whereas some public TCRs were present in many individuals.

This receptor was identified in a woman aged 18-29 years in good health and CMV-seronegative. Rearrangement joined TRBV7-9 to TRBJ2-3; the D gene lacks a confident call. What was sequenced was PBMCs. The DNA reads TGTGCCAGCAGCCCTCCACATACAGATACGCAGTATTTT. This sequence encodes CASSPPHTDTQYF.